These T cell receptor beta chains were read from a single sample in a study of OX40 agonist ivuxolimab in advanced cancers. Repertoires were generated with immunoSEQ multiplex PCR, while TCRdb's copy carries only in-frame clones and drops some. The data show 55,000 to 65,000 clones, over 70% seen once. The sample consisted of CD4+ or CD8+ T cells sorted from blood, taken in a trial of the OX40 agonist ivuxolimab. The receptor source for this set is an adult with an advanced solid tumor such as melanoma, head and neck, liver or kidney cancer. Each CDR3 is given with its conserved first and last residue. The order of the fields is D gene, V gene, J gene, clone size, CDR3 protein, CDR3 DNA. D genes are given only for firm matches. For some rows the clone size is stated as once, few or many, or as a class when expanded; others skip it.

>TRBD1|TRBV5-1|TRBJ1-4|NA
CASSLASGGNEKLFF
TGCGCCAGCAGCTTGGCCTCAGGGGGAAATGAAAAACTGTTTTTT
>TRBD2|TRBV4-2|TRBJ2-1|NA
CASSQERTSHEQFF
TGTGCCAGCAGCCAAGAGAGGACTAGTCATGAGCAGTTCTTC
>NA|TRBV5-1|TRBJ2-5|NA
CASSAAVGVETQYF
TGCGCCAGCAGCGCGGCGGTGGGGGTGGAGACCCAGTACTTC
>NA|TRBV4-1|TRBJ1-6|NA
CASSQGTRDPGGSPLHF
TGCGCCAGCAGCCAAGGCACCCGGGACCCGGGCGGTTCACCCCTCCACTTT
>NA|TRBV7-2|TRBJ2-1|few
CASSRGDGTYNEQFF
TGTGCCAGCAGCCGCGGGGACGGCACCTACAATGAGCAGTTCTTC
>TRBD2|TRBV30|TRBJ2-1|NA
CAWSHTGLAASYEQFF
TGTGCCTGGAGTCATACCGGACTAGCGGCCTCATATGAGCAGTTCTTC
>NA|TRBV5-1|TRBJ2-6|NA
CASRSLSGANVLTF
TGCGCCAGCAGAAGCCTTTCTGGGGCCAACGTCCTGACTTTC
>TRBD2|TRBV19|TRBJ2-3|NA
CASSSSGGLDTQYF
TGTGCCAGTAGTTCTAGCGGGGGGTTAGATACGCAGTATTTT
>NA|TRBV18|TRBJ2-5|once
CASSPPTGRETQYF
TGTGCCAGCTCACCCCCCACAGGGCGGGAGACCCAGTACTTC
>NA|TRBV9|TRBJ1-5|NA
CASSVGAGYSNQPQHF
TGTGCCAGCAGCGTAGGGGCCGGCTATAGCAATCAGCCCCAGCATTTT
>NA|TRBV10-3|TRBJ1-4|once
CASREGGEKLFF
TGTGCCAGCAGGGAAGGGGGAGAAAAACTGTTTTTT
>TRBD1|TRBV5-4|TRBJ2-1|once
CASSTRQGRRDEQFF
TGTGCCAGCAGCACGAGACAGGGGAGGAGGGATGAGCAGTTCTTC
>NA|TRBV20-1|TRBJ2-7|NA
CSAGGAYEQYF
TGCAGTGCGGGTGGGGCCTACGAGCAGTACTTC
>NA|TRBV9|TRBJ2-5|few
CASSDRLDGGLKTQYF
TGTGCCAGCAGCGACCGACTGGACGGGGGATTAAAGACCCAGTACTTC
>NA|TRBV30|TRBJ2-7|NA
CAWSVGSVLYEQYF
TGTGCCTGGAGTGTAGGTTCAGTTCTCTACGAGCAGTACTTC
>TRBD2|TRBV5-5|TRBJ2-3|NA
CASSFSGSPDTQYF
TGTGCCAGCAGTTTTAGCGGGAGTCCAGATACGCAGTATTTT
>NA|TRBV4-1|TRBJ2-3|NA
CASSQDGLSSTDTQYF
TGCGCCAGCAGCCAAGATGGGCTCTCTAGCACAGATACGCAGTATTTT
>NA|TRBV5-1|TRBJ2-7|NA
CASSSELISYEQYF
TGCGCCAGCAGCTCCGAGTTAATCTCCTACGAGCAGTACTTC
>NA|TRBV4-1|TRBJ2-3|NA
CASSHDGRTDTQYF
TGCGCCAGCAGCCACGACGGCAGGACAGATACGCAGTATTTT
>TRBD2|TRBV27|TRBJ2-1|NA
CASSSPLTGSGRGSYNEQFF
TGTGCCAGCAGTTCCCCACTGACCGGTAGCGGGAGAGGTTCCTACAATGAGCAGTTCTTC
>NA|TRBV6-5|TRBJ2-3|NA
CASSYSHHTDTQYF
TGTGCCAGCAGTTACTCGCACCACACAGATACGCAGTATTTT
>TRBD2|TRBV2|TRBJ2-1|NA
CASSPLAGGVEQFF
TGTGCCAGCAGTCCCCTAGCGGGGGGAGTTGAGCAGTTCTTC
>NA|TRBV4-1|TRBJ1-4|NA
CASSQNIQATNEKLFF
TGCGCCAGCAGCCAAAACATACAAGCAACTAATGAAAAACTGTTTTTT
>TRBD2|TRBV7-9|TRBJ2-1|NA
CASSTRGSGSFNEQFF
TGTGCCAGCAGCACCCGGGGTAGCGGGAGTTTCAATGAGCAGTTCTTC
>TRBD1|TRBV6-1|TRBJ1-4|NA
CASSGTVTGEKLFF
TGTGCCAGCTCCGGGACAGTTACCGGCGAAAAACTGTTTTTT
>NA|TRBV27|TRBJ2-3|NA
CASSFLGSTDTQYF
TGTGCCAGCAGTTTTCTGGGAAGCACAGATACGCAGTATTTT